These 5 T cell receptor beta chains originate from one sample sequenced in a study of T cells after yellow fever vaccination. TCRdb ran MiXCR on the 5' RACE reads and lists one entry per CDR3 protein. This sample carries under 55,000 distinct CDR3 sequences, about 6.6% of them seen once, and the ten largest clones take approximately 24%. Sequencing used CD8+ T cells not binding an NS4B(214-222) dextramer, sorted from PBMCs, obtained roughly 45 days after the first yellow fever vaccination. The receptors were gathered from a man aged 18-30 years who received the YFV17D yellow fever vaccine.

Remarks on this clonotype: An end of the junction differs from the germline gene, which may be a read error. This chain connects TRBV19 to TRBJ2-1; unclear D gene. The CDR3 is 14 residues long. CDR1 LNHDA and CDR2 SQIVND come from the germline V gene (reference sequence). The chain's CDR3 is CASGPGRLYYEQFF. CDR3 in DNA: TGTGCCAGCGGCCCCGGGCGCCTCTACTATGAGCAGTTCTTC.

Concerning this clonotype: Being one base from a much bigger clone, this may be a read error. The chain combines TRBV6-4 with TRBJ2-5, with 14 bases that match TRBD2. CDR1 is MRHNA and CDR2 is SNTAGT in the germline V gene. The CDR3 runs 17 residues. CDR3 bases: TGTGCCAGCAGTCCGGGACTAGCGGGAGATTCAGAAGACACCCAGTACTTC. Translated, it gives CASSPGLAGDSEDTQYF.

J is TRBJ2-5 and V is TRBV4-1, with TRBD2 matching 13 bases. Germline V gene sequence: CDR1 MGHRA, CDR2 YSYEKL. This CDR3 is built from 21 residues. J was trimmed by 7 bases and V by 3 bases; bases with no gene match: 23. The DNA of the CDR3 is TGCGCCAGCAGCCAGGGGACGGGACTAGCGGGGAAGAACCAAGAGTTACGGACCCAGTACTTC. Translated, it gives CASSQGTGLAGKNQELRTQYF.

This clonotype was seen at least ten times. The chain is built from TRBV15 and TRBJ1-5; possibly TRBD1 for D (5 bases). CDR3 size: 15 residues. V was trimmed by 5 bases and J by 3 bases, leaving 14 bases between them. The germline V gene has CDR1 LNHNV and CDR2 YYDKDF (reference sequence). The CDR3 DNA is TGTGCCACCAGCTGGGGCTCATCGCTCAATCAGCCCCAGCATTTT. Amino acid sequence: CATSWGSSLNQPQHF.

The J gene is TRBJ2-7, the V gene TRBV7-2, with D possibly matching TRBD2 (5 bases). The CDR3 sequence is 16 residues long. Trimming removed 5 bases from V and 2 bases from J, with 19 bases in between. Germline V CDR1 and CDR2: SGHTA, FQGNSA. CDR3 sequence reads: CASSTDLPTGTYEQYF. CDR3 in DNA: TGTGCCAGCAGCACCGACCTCCCGACGGGAACCTACGAGCAGTACTTC.